This is a list of T cell receptor beta chains from one sample in a study of blood T cell repertoires in COVID-19. Method: immunoSEQ multiplex PCR; TCRdb's copy keeps in-frame clones and lacks some. This table has some 120,000 clones, approximately 90% appearing once. The sequencing sample was made of peripheral blood. The receptor set was obtained from an elderly woman with acute or convalescent COVID-19. Both conserved end residues are part of each CDR3. The order of the fields is D gene, J gene, CDR3 length, V gene, clone size, CDR3 protein, CDR3 DNA. The D gene is left open where the match is weak. Expanded clones get a size class; other rows say once, few or many, or leave the size out.

. | TRBJ2-2 | 14 | TRBV7-3 | . | CASSLTRGTGELFF | TGTGCCAGCAGCTTAACGCGGGGCACCGGGGAGCTGTTTTTT
. | TRBJ2-6 | 15 | TRBV6-2/TRBV6-3 | . | CASSSPGAGANVLTF | TGTGCCAGCAGCTCGCCAGGGGCTGGGGCCAACGTCCTGACTTTC
. | TRBJ1-5 | 13 | TRBV10-3 | few | CAISELGDQPQHF | TGTGCCATCAGTGAGCTGGGAGATCAGCCCCAGCATTTT
. | TRBJ1-2 | 16 | TRBV7-9 | . | CASSLVSPGANYGYTF | TGTGCCAGCAGCTTAGTCTCCCCGGGGGCTAACTATGGCTACACCTTC
. | TRBJ2-5 | 17 | TRBV28 | . | CASSPIGRARRQETQYF | TGTGCCAGCAGTCCCATAGGGCGTGCTAGGAGGCAAGAGACCCAGTACTTC
TRBD1 | TRBJ1-4 | 20 | TRBV5-1 | . | CASSLDLPGQGSATNEKLFF | TGCGCCAGCAGCTTGGATCTACCGGGACAGGGATCAGCAACTAATGAAAAACTGTTTTTT
TRBD1 | TRBJ2-3 | 15 | TRBV5-4 | . | CASSPGTGGPDTQYF | TGTGCCAGCAGCCCCGGGACAGGGGGCCCAGATACGCAGTATTTT
. | TRBJ2-7 | 14 | TRBV5-4 | . | CASSLESSAYEQYF | TGTGCCAGCAGCTTAGAATCTAGCGCCTACGAGCAGTACTTC
TRBD2 | TRBJ2-1 | 16 | TRBV4-1 | . | CASSQGLAGGPNEQFF | TGCGCCAGCAGCCAAGGACTAGCGGGGGGGCCCAATGAGCAGTTCTTC
. | TRBJ2-3 | 15 | TRBV19 | . | CASSIRQVTTDTQYF | TGTGCCAGTAGTATAAGGCAGGTAACTACAGATACGCAGTATTTT
. | TRBJ1-2 | 14 | TRBV6-1 | . | CASSEQRGDYGYTF | TGTGCCAGCAGTGAACAAAGGGGCGACTATGGCTACACCTTC
. | TRBJ1-5 | 14 | TRBV2 | . | CASSEDRGNQPQHF | TGTGCCAGCAGTGAAGACAGGGGCAATCAGCCCCAGCATTTT
. | TRBJ1-1 | 13 | TRBV4-1 | . | CASSGQHYTEAFF | TGCGCCAGCAGCGGGCAGCATTACACTGAAGCTTTCTTT
TRBD1 | TRBJ2-1 | 15 | TRBV2 | once | CASSEMTGPDNEQFF | TGTGCCAGCAGTGAGATGACAGGGCCGGACAATGAGCAGTTCTTC
TRBD1 | TRBJ1-6 | 21 | TRBV19 | . | CASSLIKGGQGTLYYNSPLHF | TGTGCCAGTAGCCTAATAAAGGGGGGACAGGGTACCCTCTACTATAATTCACCCCTCCACTTT
TRBD1 | TRBJ1-5 | 15 | TRBV5-1 | few | CASSHGTGVHQPQHF | TGCGCCAGCAGCCACGGGACAGGGGTTCATCAGCCCCAGCATTTT